This T cell receptor beta chain was retrieved from a study of beta chain features in type 1 diabetes. Turning to the study itself: Comparable age, gender and cell yields were observed in patients relative to healthy donors. Broader study findings: Shorter TCRB CDR3s, moderately but significantly so, marked every one of the four CD4+ subsets in Type 1 diabetes patients. The similarity of naive, central memory and Treg TCRB repertoires appeared greater among patients than among healthy donors.

The CDR3 contains 14 residues. Trimming removed 2 bases from V and 8 bases from J; junction bases left unmatched: 7. The germline V gene has CDR1 MNHNY and CDR2 SVGAGI (reference sequence). Expressed TCRB transcripts got sequenced, as all isolated RNA was reverse transcribed. TCRdb's table, derived via immunoSEQ multiplex PCR, lists solely in-frame clones and lacks some. The table lists more than 250,000 clones, about 24% of them singletons, with roughly 0.011% in the top ten. Note on this clone: Its specificity is not known.

The source of this sequence is a woman aged 25 to 39 with type 1 diabetes. Sequencing was carried out using naive CD4+ T cells from blood. The rearrangement links TRBV6-6 to TRBJ1-2; 8 nucleotides match TRBD1. The CDR3 nucleotides read TGTGCCAGCAGTTACCAGGACAGGGTCGGGGGCTACACCTTC. Translation: CASSYQDRVGGYTF.